The entry below describes one T cell receptor beta chain. Its cognate antigen is unknown. All donors were Caucasian adults living in Nashville, Tennessee. The sample comes from a study of shared clonotypes between healthy human individuals. Study-wide background: Per donor, three plates held CD4 naive cells, three held CD4 memory, two held CD8 naive and one held CD8 memory.

General observations from the study: Among the subsets, naive ones generally showed larger estimated richness than memory ones. Around 4.7% of naive CD4 clonotypes were shared across a few donors.

Sequenced by immunoSEQ multiplex PCR; TCRdb stores in-frame clones only, minus some. The table includes 2,500,000 or so clones, 80% to 95% detected once. Germline CDR1 and CDR2: MDHEN and SYDVKM. CDR3 length equals 15 residues. V was cut by 7 bases and J by 9 bases, with 22 bases left in between. The chain uses TRBV28 and TRBJ1-5; D perhaps matches TRBD1 (6 bases). The sequenced material came from naive CD4+ T cells from PBMCs. Subset meaning: CD45RA+ positively selected. The sequence was collected from a man in his late teens or twenties in good health. Some clones in this sample may be carry-over from other donors' samples. In DNA form, the CDR3 reads TGTGCCAGCAATCAACAGGGAAAACTGGGCCGGCCCCAGCATTTT. Translated, it gives CASNQQGKLGRPQHF.